The rows below give T cell receptor beta chains drawn from one sample of a study of shared clonotypes between healthy human individuals. Clones were read by immunoSEQ multiplex PCR, and TCRdb kept only the in-frame ones, dropping some. In the table there are under 2,500,000 clones, under 97% of which are singletons. Sequencing was performed on naive CD4+ T cells sorted from blood. The receptors were gathered from a man between 18 and 35 years old in good health. Both conserved end residues are part of each CDR3. Each record gives: clone size, V gene, J gene, CDR3 protein. Some rows have no size entry. The others give once, few or many, or a class for an expanded clone.

abundance: NA; v_gene: TRBV7-8; j_gene: TRBJ2-5; CDR3aa: CASSRTADGETQYF
abundance: NA; v_gene: TRBV7-6; j_gene: TRBJ2-5; CDR3aa: CASSLGRLAGASSRMETQYF
abundance: NA; v_gene: TRBV18; j_gene: TRBJ2-1; CDR3aa: CASSSTYNEQFF
abundance: NA; v_gene: TRBV10-3; j_gene: TRBJ2-3; CDR3aa: CAITQGYADTQYF
abundance: NA; v_gene: TRBV5-4; j_gene: TRBJ2-5; CDR3aa: CASSSGQKETQYF
abundance: NA; v_gene: TRBV28; j_gene: TRBJ1-1; CDR3aa: CASSTRTGNTEAFF
abundance: NA; v_gene: TRBV30; j_gene: TRBJ2-5; CDR3aa: CAWSVMRTSGEQETQYF
abundance: NA; v_gene: TRBV30; j_gene: TRBJ1-3; CDR3aa: CAWSTRLSSGNTIYF
abundance: NA; v_gene: TRBV5-6; j_gene: TRBJ1-6; CDR3aa: CASSLGDLTYNSPLHF
abundance: once; v_gene: TRBV19; j_gene: TRBJ1-1; CDR3aa: CASSMIQQGRKGTEAFF
abundance: once; v_gene: TRBV9; j_gene: TRBJ1-4; CDR3aa: CASSDQGASNEKLFF
abundance: NA; v_gene: TRBV7-9; j_gene: TRBJ1-3; CDR3aa: CASSLGRSSGNTIYF
abundance: NA; v_gene: TRBV5-6; j_gene: TRBJ2-2; CDR3aa: CASSLGQVTGELFF
abundance: NA; v_gene: TRBV19; j_gene: TRBJ2-7; CDR3aa: CASSMETAYEQYF
abundance: NA; v_gene: TRBV19; j_gene: TRBJ2-6; CDR3aa: CASRTTGANVLTF
abundance: NA; v_gene: TRBV5-4; j_gene: TRBJ2-3; CDR3aa: CASSLARGFTDTQYF
abundance: few; v_gene: TRBV13; j_gene: TRBJ2-3; CDR3aa: CASSFRLAGESDTQYF
abundance: NA; v_gene: TRBV18; j_gene: TRBJ1-2; CDR3aa: CASSPDQGRNGYTF
abundance: NA; v_gene: TRBV28; j_gene: TRBJ2-3; CDR3aa: CASSSPTGRTDTQYF
abundance: NA; v_gene: TRBV7-2; j_gene: TRBJ2-2; CDR3aa: CASSLAGSGELFF
abundance: NA; v_gene: TRBV19; j_gene: TRBJ2-7; CDR3aa: CASSSGGPEQYF
abundance: NA; v_gene: TRBV10-3; j_gene: TRBJ1-1; CDR3aa: CAIRTGTNTEAFF
abundance: once; v_gene: TRBV9; j_gene: TRBJ2-6; CDR3aa: CASSAGPGQSSGANVLTF
abundance: NA; v_gene: TRBV15; j_gene: TRBJ2-6; CDR3aa: CATHLTGSGANVLTF
abundance: NA; v_gene: TRBV6-5; j_gene: TRBJ1-1; CDR3aa: CASSYSGTGSEAFF
abundance: NA; v_gene: TRBV10-1; j_gene: TRBJ2-3; CDR3aa: CAGLPKSSGGACGTDTQYF
abundance: NA; v_gene: TRBV6-5; j_gene: TRBJ1-2; CDR3aa: CASNKGGFNYGYTF
abundance: NA; v_gene: TRBV7-9; j_gene: TRBJ1-3; CDR3aa: CASSPVTISGNTIYF
abundance: NA; v_gene: TRBV30; j_gene: TRBJ1-5; CDR3aa: CAWSAGPGTAIKQPQHF
abundance: NA; v_gene: TRBV19; j_gene: TRBJ1-3; CDR3aa: CASAARASGNTIYF
abundance: NA; v_gene: TRBV4-3; j_gene: TRBJ2-1; CDR3aa: CASSQESLAVGNEQFF
abundance: NA; v_gene: TRBV5-4; j_gene: TRBJ2-5; CDR3aa: CASRWDRYQETQYF
abundance: NA; v_gene: TRBV12-5; j_gene: TRBJ1-3; CDR3aa: CASGLSEGTLTVGSGNTIYF
abundance: NA; v_gene: TRBV6-5; j_gene: TRBJ2-2; CDR3aa: CATKRDRVYTGELFF
abundance: NA; v_gene: TRBV5-7; j_gene: TRBJ2-3; CDR3aa: CASTSRLLADTQYF
abundance: NA; v_gene: TRBV6-5; j_gene: TRBJ1-1; CDR3aa: CASSRDRGNTEAFF
abundance: NA; v_gene: TRBV29-1; j_gene: TRBJ2-3; CDR3aa: CSARGTDTQYF
abundance: NA; v_gene: TRBV29-1; j_gene: TRBJ2-3; CDR3aa: CSVRRDTQYF
abundance: NA; v_gene: TRBV20-1; j_gene: TRBJ2-4; CDR3aa: CSAKVRDIQYF
abundance: NA; v_gene: TRBV30; j_gene: TRBJ1-6; CDR3aa: CAWSPTGNSPLHF